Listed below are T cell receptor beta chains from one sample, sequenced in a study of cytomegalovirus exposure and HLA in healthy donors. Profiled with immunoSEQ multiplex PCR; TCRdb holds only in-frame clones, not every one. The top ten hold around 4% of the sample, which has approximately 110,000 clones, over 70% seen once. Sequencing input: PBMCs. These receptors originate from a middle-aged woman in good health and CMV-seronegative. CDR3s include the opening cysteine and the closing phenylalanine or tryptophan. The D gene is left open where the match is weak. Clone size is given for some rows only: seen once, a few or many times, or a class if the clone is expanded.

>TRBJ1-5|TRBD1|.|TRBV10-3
TGTGCCATCACCGAGACAGGGCGAAGCAATCAGCCCCAGCATTTT
CAITETGRSNQPQHF
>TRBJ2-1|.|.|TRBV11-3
TGTGCCAGCAGCCCCATGGTCCGGGAGCCCTACAATGAGCAGTTCTTC
CASSPMVREPYNEQFF
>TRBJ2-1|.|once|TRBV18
TGTGCCAGCTCACCACCGTCGATACGGTACAATGAGCAGTTCTTC
CASSPPSIRYNEQFF
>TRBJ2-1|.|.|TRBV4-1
TGCGCCAGCAGCCAACACCCCAAAGCCCCCAATGAGCAGTTCTTC
CASSQHPKAPNEQFF
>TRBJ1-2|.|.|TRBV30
TGTGCCTGGTGGGTAGGGGGATTTGGCTACACCTTC
CAWWVGGFGYTF
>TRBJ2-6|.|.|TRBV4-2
TGTGCCAGCAGCCAAGCCCTTAGCTCTGGGGCCAACGTCCTGACTTTC
CASSQALSSGANVLTF
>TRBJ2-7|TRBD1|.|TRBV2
TGTGCCAGCAGTGGGGACAGGGGCCAAGGGGAGCAGTACTTC
CASSGDRGQGEQYF
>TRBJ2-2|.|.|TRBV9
TGTGCCAGCAGCGTCAGGAACACCGGGGAGCTGTTTTTT
CASSVRNTGELFF
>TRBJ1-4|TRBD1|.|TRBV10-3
TGTGCCATCAGGTCACAGGGGGCGGGTGAAAAACTGTTTTTT
CAIRSQGAGEKLFF
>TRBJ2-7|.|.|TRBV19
TGTGCCAGTAGTATCTGGCGCAGGGATCATACGTCGAGAACCTACGAGCAGTACTTC
CASSIWRRDHTSRTYEQYF
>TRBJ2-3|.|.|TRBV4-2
TGTGCCAGCAGCCAATGGCTAGGAAGCACAGATACGCAGTATTTT
CASSQWLGSTDTQYF